This T cell receptor beta chain was identified during a study of T cells in Graves' hyperthyroidism and ophthalmopathy. Study context: Before treatment of any kind, peripheral blood was taken at initial diagnosis.

Investigators excluded patients with uncontrolled infection, other autoimmune disease, pregnancy or lactation. Around 10 ml fresh peripheral blood yielded the PBMCs. V lost 2 bases and J 2 bases, leaving 8 bases between the germline ends. Germline loops: CDR1 SQVTM, CDR2 ANQGSEA. CDR3 length equals 13 residues. The source material, RNA transcripts, was used to amplify TCR beta CDR3 regions. First-round RT-PCR with HTBI primers amplified the TCR CDR3 region. TCRdb reprocessed the multiplex PCR reads via MiXCR and lists one record per CDR3 protein. The data contain fewer than 350,000 distinct CDR3 sequences, around 15% of them singletons. This clonotype appeared many times.

The rearrangement links TRBV29-1 to TRBJ2-3, with D tentatively TRBD1 (5 bases). The TCR comes from a woman aged 45-60 years with Graves' hyperthyroidism that later progressed to Graves' ophthalmopathy. Material: blood. The CDR3 sequence: CSVEKGSTDTQYF. The CDR3, as DNA: TGCAGCGTTGAAAAGGGGTCCACAGATACGCAGTATTTT.